The entry below gives a single T cell receptor beta chain sequence along with its context. Each cell subset's genomic DNA was divided evenly among several immunoSEQ plates. Generated by immunoSEQ multiplex PCR, the TCRdb table keeps only in-frame clones and is missing some. The sample contains some 2 million clones, roughly 94% of which appear only once. Naive CD8 isolation took CD45RO-negative cells positively selected for CCR7 and excluded terminally differentiated effector memory CD45RA+ cells. The record originates from a study of shared clonotypes between healthy human individuals. The germline gives CDR1 LGHNT, CDR2 FRNRAP. This CDR3 contains 15 residues. V lost 6 bases, J lost 1 base, and 16 bases lay in between.

The chain recombines TRBV12-5 with TRBJ2-7, with a tentative D call TRBD2 (6 bases). This TCR derives from a man aged 18 to 30 in good health. The sample comprised naive CD8+ T cells sorted from blood. The CDR3 DNA is TGTGCTAGTGGCTCATCTCGGGACTGGTCCTACGAGCAGTACTTC. Amino acid sequence: CASGSSRDWSYEQYF.